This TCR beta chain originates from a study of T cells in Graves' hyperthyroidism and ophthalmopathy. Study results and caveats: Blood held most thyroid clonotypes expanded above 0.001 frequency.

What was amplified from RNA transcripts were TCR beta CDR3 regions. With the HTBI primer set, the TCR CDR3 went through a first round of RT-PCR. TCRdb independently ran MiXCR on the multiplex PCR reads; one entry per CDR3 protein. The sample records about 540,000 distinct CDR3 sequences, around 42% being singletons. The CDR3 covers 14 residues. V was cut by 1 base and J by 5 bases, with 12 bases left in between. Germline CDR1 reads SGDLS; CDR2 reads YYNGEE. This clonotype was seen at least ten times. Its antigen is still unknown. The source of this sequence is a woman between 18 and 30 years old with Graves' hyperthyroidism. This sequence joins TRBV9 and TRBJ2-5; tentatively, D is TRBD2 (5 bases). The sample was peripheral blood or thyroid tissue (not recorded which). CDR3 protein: CASSVLVGGETQYF. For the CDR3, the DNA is TGTGCCAGCAGCGTATTAGTGGGCGGGGAGACCCAGTACTTC.